This entry lists 24 T cell receptor beta chains sequenced from one sample in a study of T cell repertoires in cytomegalovirus infection. TCRdb passed the reads through MiXCR, listing each CDR3 protein once. The data contain approximately 590,000 distinct CDR3 sequences, under 45% of them seen just once; the ten biggest clones take up over 45%. These receptors lack a known antigen. The sequencing used cultured PBMCs, collected from culture after CMV antigen stimulation. The source is a human donor in good health (CMV status not recorded). Some clones in this sample may be carry-over from other donors' samples.

This clonotype has more than one count but fewer than ten. This chain joins TRBV7-8 and TRBJ2-1; 11 nucleotides match TRBD2. Germline CDR1 SGHVS, CDR2 FQNEAQ. The length of the CDR3 is 17 residues. V lost 1 base to trimming and J lost 8 bases; unmatched junction nucleotides: 10. This CDR3 is CASSLVGSGGAIDEQFF. For the CDR3, the DNA is TGTGCCAGCAGCTTAGTGGGTAGCGGGGGGGCTATCGATGAGCAGTTCTTC.

This clonotype has only a few counts. The chain joins TRBV19 to TRBJ2-1, with 7 nucleotides matching TRBD2. This CDR3 comprises 13 residues. J gave up 2 bases and V 7 bases, and 2 bases lay outside the gene matches. Germline V CDR1 and CDR2: LNHDA, SQIVND (reference sequence). In DNA form, the CDR3 reads TGTGCCAGTACACGGGGGGCCTACAATGAGCAGTTCTTC. Translated: CASTRGAYNEQFF.

This chain uses TRBV7-9 with TRBJ2-1, with 12 nucleotides matching TRBD2. CDR1 is SEHNR and CDR2 is FQNEAQ in the germline V gene (reference sequence). The CDR3 extends over 17 amino acids. The J segment lost 2 bases and the V segment lost 2 bases, leaving 4 bases of the junction unmatched. CDR3 DNA: TGTGCCAGCAGCTTACGACTAGCGGGAGTTCCCTACAATGAGCAGTTCTTC. Amino acids: CASSLRLAGVPYNEQFF.

The sample holds a few counts of this clonotype. The chain employs TRBV11-2 and TRBJ2-7, with 8 bases aligning to TRBD2. The germline V gene encodes CDR1 SGHAT and CDR2 FQNNGV. Trimming cost V 1 base and J 6 bases; bases outside gene matches: 11. The CDR3 spans 16 residues. The CDR3: CASSLGLAGRGVEQYF. The CDR3 nucleotides are TGTGCCAGCAGCTTAGGTTTAGCGGGAAGAGGGGTCGAGCAGTACTTC.

There are a few counts of this clonotype. The rearrangement joins TRBV27 to TRBJ1-2; TRBD1 matches at 7 bases. CDR3 length: 14 residues. The germline gives CDR1 MNHEY, CDR2 SMNVEV (reference sequence). The ends lost 5 bases at V and 7 bases at J; junction bases unmatched: 10. The CDR3 DNA reads as TGTGCCAGCAGTCCCCGGACAGGCGAGAGTGGCTACACCTTC. As protein: CASSPRTGESGYTF.

The table lists this clonotype with a few counts. The chain recombines TRBV11-3 with TRBJ2-1, with 9 nucleotides matching TRBD1. The length of the CDR3 is 16 residues. Germline trimming cut 1 base from V and 7 bases from J; bases unmatched to any gene: 8. Germline loops: CDR1 SGHNT, CDR2 YENEEA. In nucleotides, the CDR3 is TGTGCCAGCAGCTTAGGGCTGACAGGGGGATCGAATGAGCAGTTCTTC. The encoded protein is CASSLGLTGGSNEQFF. The complete variable domain, with remaining parts taken from reference TRBV11-3 and TRBJ2-1, reads EAGVVQSPRYKIIEKKQPVAFWCNPISGHNTLYWYLQNLGQGPELLIRYENEEAVDDSQLPKDRFSAERLKGVDSTLKIQPAELGDSAVYLCASSLGLTGGSNEQFFGPGTRLTVL.

This clonotype was counted a few times. J is TRBJ2-5 and V is TRBV7-2; tentative D call: TRBD2 (5 bases). The V gene's germline CDR1 is SGHTA and CDR2 FQGNSA. Trimming shortened V by 5 bases and J by 1 base, and 11 bases separated the two germline ends. The CDR3 is made up of 14 amino acids. CDR3 region: CASSIGGIQETQYF. In DNA form, the CDR3 reads TGTGCCAGCAGCATCGGAGGTATCCAAGAGACCCAGTACTTC.

Only a few counts were recorded for this clonotype. The chain carries TRBV7-2 and TRBJ2-5; possible D gene TRBD1, 6 bases. The CDR3 is 15 residues long. The germline V and J ends were trimmed by 1 base and 2 bases, with 11 bases remaining between them. CDR1 and CDR2 (germline): SGHTA, FQGNSA. CDR3: CASSLESQGQETQYF. CDR3 sequence (DNA): TGTGCCAGCAGCTTAGAAAGCCAGGGGCAAGAGACCCAGTACTTC.

This clonotype was seen a handful of times. The chain uses TRBV12-3 or TRBV12-4 and TRBJ1-2, with TRBD1 as a possible D gene (6 bases). This CDR3 has 12 amino acids. V lost 5 bases and J lost 8, with 12 bases in between. CDR3 DNA: TGTGCCAGCAGTGACAGGTCGTGGGGCTACACCTTC. It encodes CASSDRSWGYTF.

This clonotype was found a few times. Mismatch with germline at one junction end may stem from a read error. This rearrangement joins TRBV19 to TRBJ1-1, with TRBD1 matching over 7 bases. This CDR3 comprises 15 residues. Per germline, CDR1 LNHDA and CDR2 SQIVND (reference sequence). The CDR3 protein is CASSIGDDRADETFF. The CDR3 DNA is TGTGCCAGTAGTATTGGAGACGACAGGGCGGATGAAACTTTCTTT.

V usage is TRBV19 and J usage is TRBJ1-5; D uncertain. CDR3 size: 14 residues. Germline V lookup: CDR1 LNHDA, CDR2 SQIVND (reference sequence). V gave up 7 bases and J gave up 3 bases, with 13 bases separating them. The CDR3 here is CASTQIYTNQPQHF. As DNA, the CDR3 is TGTGCCAGTACCCAGATTTATACCAATCAGCCCCAGCATTTT.

This clonotype was picked up a small number of times. The V gene is TRBV18, the J gene TRBJ2-1; 13 bases match TRBD2. The germline V gene encodes CDR1 KGHSH and CDR2 LQKENI. The CDR3 has 15 residues. Trimming at V came to 3 bases and at J to 7 bases, leaving 3 bases not matched to a gene. As DNA, the CDR3 is TGTGCCAGCTCACCGGGACTAGCGGGGCAGAATGAGCAGTTCTTC. It encodes CASSPGLAGQNEQFF.

This chain links TRBV6-6 with TRBJ2-3, with TRBD2 matching 7 bases. The CDR3 has 17 residues. With V trimmed by 5 bases and J by 2 bases, 13 bases remained unmatched. Germline V gives CDR1 MNHNY, CDR2 SVGAGI (reference sequence). The CDR3 DNA reads TGTGCCAGCAGTGAATCGGGTTCGAGCGGGATCACAGATACGCAGTATTTT. Translation gives CASSESGSSGITDTQYF.

This clonotype has only a few counts. V gene TRBV12-3 or TRBV12-4 combines with J gene TRBJ2-3; D call uncertain. CDR3 length: 12 residues. V was trimmed by 5 bases and J by 5 bases, leaving 8 bases between them. This chain's CDR3 is CASSPIRDTQYF. The CDR3 DNA is TGTGCCAGCAGTCCCATACGAGATACGCAGTATTTT.

The chain links TRBV27 to TRBJ2-2, with D hard to call. Germline V gene lookup returns CDR1 MNHEY and CDR2 SMNVEV (reference sequence). The germline V and J ends were trimmed by 9 bases and 7 bases, with 12 bases remaining between them. CDR3 length equals 12 residues. The CDR3 region is CASRTFDGELFF. As DNA, the CDR3 is TGTGCCAGTCGTACATTCGACGGGGAGCTGTTTTTT.

The chain is built from TRBV6-1 and TRBJ2-7; 8 nucleotides agree with TRBD2. The CDR3 spans 17 residues. V trimming: 2 bases; J trimming: 3 bases; junction bases outside the gene matches: 12. CDR1 is MNHNS, CDR2 SASEGT, per germline. CDR3: CASSEQSGGRRIYEQYF. The CDR3 nucleotides are TGTGCCAGCAGTGAACAAAGTGGCGGGAGGAGGATCTACGAGCAGTACTTC.

This clonotype was detected a few times. This chain connects TRBV12-3 or TRBV12-4 to TRBJ2-6, with 8 bases identical to TRBD1. Trimming removed 5 bases from V and 2 bases from J; junction bases left unmatched: 2. This CDR3 is 15 amino acids long. The CDR3 DNA follows: TGTGCCAGCAGTCAACAGGGGGCTGGGGCCAACGTCCTGACTTTC. Its translation is CASSQQGAGANVLTF.

This sequence joins TRBV10-3 and TRBJ2-7; the match to TRBD1 covers 9 bases. V shed 6 bases, J shed 3 bases, and the junction held 3 bases outside the gene matches. The CDR3 length is 13 residues. The germline gives CDR1 ENHRY, CDR2 SYGVKD. DNA for the CDR3: TGTGCCATCAGCGGGGACAGGGACTACGAGCAGTACTTC. This sequence encodes CAISGDRDYEQYF.

V and J are TRBV10-3 and TRBJ2-7; 12 bases are a match to TRBD2. The V and J ends lost 6 bases and 6 bases, in that order; junction bases with no gene match: 6. This CDR3 has 14 amino acids. From germline, CDR1 is ENHRY and CDR2 SYGVKD. The CDR3 is CAIRTSGGPLEQYF. The CDR3 DNA reads TGTGCCATCAGGACTAGCGGGGGCCCCCTCGAGCAGTACTTC.

This clonotype has a handful of counts. This sequence joins TRBV6-1 and TRBJ2-3, with TRBD1 matching over 9 bases. J lost 2 bases, V lost 4 bases, and 7 bases had no gene match. This CDR3 contains 16 residues. Germline lookup yields CDR1 MNHNS and CDR2 SASEGT. This CDR3 reads CASSALGTGITDTQYF. CDR3 DNA: TGTGCCAGCAGTGCGCTCGGGACAGGGATCACAGATACGCAGTATTTT.

This clonotype was detected ten times or more. The CDR3 region is CASSLGSSGNTIYF. The CDR3 DNA reads as TGTGCCAGCAGCTTAGGGTCCTCTGGAAACACCATATATTTT. The chain employs TRBV7-2 and TRBJ1-3; D is unresolved. The germline V and J ends were trimmed by 1 base and 0 bases, with 4 bases remaining between them. This CDR3 comprises 14 residues. Germline CDR1 and CDR2: SGHTA and FQGNSA. Together with reference TRBV7-2 and TRBJ1-3, the CDR3 gives the full variable domain: GAGVSQSPSNKVTEKGKDVELRCDPISGHTALYWYRQSLGQGLEFLIYFQGNSAPDKSGLPSDRFSAERTGGSVSTLTIQRTQQEDSAVYLCASSLGSSGNTIYFGEGSWLTVV.

The V call is TRBV18, the J call TRBJ2-1; D possibly uses TRBD1 or TRBD2 (5 bases each). CDR1 is KGHSH, CDR2 LQKENI, per germline. The V end lost 3 bases, the J end lost 4 bases, and 13 bases lay between the germline ends. CDR3 size: 15 residues. The CDR3 DNA sequence: TGTGCCAGCTCACCTTTTGGGACGATGTACAATGAGCAGTTCTTC. Translated, it gives CASSPFGTMYNEQFF.

The chain combines TRBV18 with TRBJ2-1; D may correspond to TRBD1 or TRBD2 (5 bases each). The CDR3 loop spans 13 amino acids. V was shortened by 0 bases and J by 13 bases, with 13 bases between the two germline ends. Per germline, CDR1 KGHSH and CDR2 LQKENI. Here the CDR3 DNA reads TGTGCCAGCTCACCACCGCCCTCGGGACCACAGTTCTTC. Translated: CASSPPPSGPQFF.

V usage is TRBV25-1 and J usage is TRBJ2-3, with 10 bases matching TRBD1. Trimming at V came to 4 bases and at J to 8 bases, leaving 6 bases not matched to a gene. Germline assignment: CDR1 MGHDK and CDR2 SYGVNS. This CDR3 has 14 amino acids. CDR3 sequence reads: CASSASRDRGTQYF. The CDR3 DNA reads TGTGCCAGCAGTGCGTCCCGGGACAGGGGTACGCAGTATTTT. The variable domain in full, completed from reference TRBV25-1 and TRBJ2-3, reads EADIYQTPRYLVIGTGKKITLECSQTMGHDKMYWYQQDPGMELHLIHYSYGVNSTEKGDLSSESTVSRIRTEHFPLTLESARPSHTSQYLCASSASRDRGTQYFGPGTRLTVL.